A selection of T cell receptor beta chains follows, all from one sample in a study of shared clonotypes between healthy human individuals. Produced via immunoSEQ multiplex PCR; TCRdb's table is partial and in-frame only. The repertoire holds under 750,000 clones, with around 70% as singletons. Sequenced input: memory CD4+ T cells sorted from blood. These TCRs come from a woman in her thirties in good health. CDR3s include the opening cysteine and the closing phenylalanine or tryptophan. D genes are given only for firm matches. Some rows have no size entry. The others give once, few or many, or a class for an expanded clone.

D gene: NA
clone size: NA
J gene: TRBJ2-6
V gene: TRBV14
CDR3 DNA: TGTGCCAGCAGCCTTCCTGGGGCCAACGTCCTGACTTTC
CDR3 protein: CASSLPGANVLTF

D gene: NA
clone size: NA
J gene: TRBJ2-7
V gene: TRBV15
CDR3 DNA: TGTGCCACCAGCCCGCGGGCAGGGGAATCGCCAGGGCAGTACTTC
CDR3 protein: CATSPRAGESPGQYF

D gene: TRBD2
clone size: NA
J gene: TRBJ2-7
V gene: TRBV7-2
CDR3 DNA: TGTGCCAGCAGCTTAGCGGGCGGGAGCTCCTACGAGCAGTACTTC
CDR3 protein: CASSLAGGSSYEQYF

D gene: NA
clone size: NA
J gene: TRBJ2-7
V gene: TRBV29-1
CDR3 DNA: TGCAGCGTTGCCCTCGTGGGAAGCTCCTACGAGCAGTACTTC
CDR3 protein: CSVALVGSSYEQYF

D gene: TRBD2
clone size: NA
J gene: TRBJ2-7
V gene: TRBV18
CDR3 DNA: TGTGCCAGCTCACCCCCGGGTAGCGGGTACGAGCAGTACTTC
CDR3 protein: CASSPPGSGYEQYF

D gene: NA
clone size: few
J gene: TRBJ2-3
V gene: TRBV5-1
CDR3 DNA: TGCGCCAGCAAGGGCAGCGTCACTAGCACAGATACGCAGTATTTT
CDR3 protein: CASKGSVTSTDTQYF

D gene: NA
clone size: NA
J gene: TRBJ1-6
V gene: TRBV27
CDR3 DNA: TGTGCCTCGACACCGGGACGCGTCTATAATTCACCCCTCCACTTT
CDR3 protein: CASTPGRVYNSPLHF

D gene: NA
clone size: NA
J gene: TRBJ1-1
V gene: TRBV5-5
CDR3 DNA: TGTGCCAGCAGCTATCGGCAGGGGCCGAACACTGAAGCTTTCTTT
CDR3 protein: CASSYRQGPNTEAFF

D gene: NA
clone size: once
J gene: TRBJ2-1
V gene: TRBV7-9
CDR3 DNA: TGTGCCAGCAGCTTTGCCAGCAATGAGCAGTTCTTC
CDR3 protein: CASSFASNEQFF

D gene: TRBD2
clone size: NA
J gene: TRBJ2-1
V gene: TRBV27
CDR3 DNA: TGTGCCAGCAGTTCTTCCGGACTAGCGGGTTTGGATGAGCAGTTCTTC
CDR3 protein: CASSSSGLAGLDEQFF

D gene: NA
clone size: NA
J gene: TRBJ2-2
V gene: TRBV7-2
CDR3 DNA: TGTGCCAGCAGCGGCTCGGTGGGCACCGGGGAGCTGTTTTTT
CDR3 protein: CASSGSVGTGELFF

D gene: NA
clone size: NA
J gene: TRBJ1-2
V gene: TRBV5-4
CDR3 DNA: TGTGCCAGCAGCTCGCGGACCCTCAACTATGGCTACACCTTC
CDR3 protein: CASSSRTLNYGYTF

D gene: NA
clone size: NA
J gene: TRBJ1-5
V gene: TRBV10-3
CDR3 DNA: TGTGCCTCATCCCCCGGGCACAATCAGCCCCAGCATTTT
CDR3 protein: CASSPGHNQPQHF

D gene: NA
clone size: NA
J gene: TRBJ2-7
V gene: TRBV6-6
CDR3 DNA: TGTGCCAGCAGCTATAGCGAAACCCCCTACGAGCAGTACTTC
CDR3 protein: CASSYSETPYEQYF

D gene: NA
clone size: NA
J gene: TRBJ1-1
V gene: TRBV6-1
CDR3 DNA: TGTGCCAGCAGTGAGACGAAGGTCACTGAAGCTTTCTTT
CDR3 protein: CASSETKVTEAFF

D gene: NA
clone size: NA
J gene: TRBJ1-2
V gene: TRBV19
CDR3 DNA: TGTGCCAGTAGTATAGTAGAGCGGATTAACTATGGCTACACCTTC
CDR3 protein: CASSIVERINYGYTF

D gene: NA
clone size: NA
J gene: TRBJ2-2
V gene: TRBV5-1
CDR3 DNA: TGCGCCAGCAGCTTAGCGGTCACGAACACCGGGGAGCTGTTTTTT
CDR3 protein: CASSLAVTNTGELFF

D gene: NA
clone size: NA
J gene: TRBJ2-5
V gene: TRBV9
CDR3 DNA: TGTGCCAGCAGCGTAGGCGGAAGCGTTGGAGAGACCCAGTACTTC
CDR3 protein: CASSVGGSVGETQYF

D gene: NA
clone size: NA
J gene: TRBJ1-2
V gene: TRBV9
CDR3 DNA: TGTGCCAGCAGCCAAGGGCCGGCGGGCTACACCTTC
CDR3 protein: CASSQGPAGYTF